The TCR beta chain under discussion was sequenced for a study of blood T cell repertoires in COVID-19 (dated by TCRdb to between 2020 and 2021). Some background on the complete study: Samples from collaborators originated in the United States, Italy and Spain and spanned both the acute and convalescent phases of COVID-19. Nearly every sample came with metadata listing a de-identified subject ID, COVID-19 status, age in years and sex. The repertoires were released in a freely available public database meant as a resource for research on the immune response to SARS-CoV-2. Where available, HLA class I and class II types were obtained from metadata supplied by the sample provider rather than from assay-based typing. Deeply sampled blood TCRbeta repertoires from subjects exposed to, actively infected with, or recovered from COVID-19 were included in the dataset. The samples were drawn from the first 160 participants of the ongoing ImmuneRACE study and from 1,254 subjects provided by 6 global collaborators. The prospective study material was composed of cDNA or gDNA derived from T cells, B-cell-depleted T cells, or PBMCs. General conclusions and limits of the study: How much clinical and demographic metadata was included differed by source and by participant, and the metadata was provided uncurated.

Whole blood was collected in K2EDTA tubes by collaborating institutions according to the institutions' own protocols. Collaborator samples were shipped for TCRbeta analysis as frozen whole blood, isolated PBMCs, or DNA extracted from either sample type. On this clone itself: Its antigen is unknown. No much larger clone is present one base from it, and per-base qualities are unavailable.

TCRbeta CDR3 regions were amplified from genomic DNA using the immunoSEQ Assay, a bias-controlled multiplex PCR. On the authors' methods: Within the assay, amplification of reference gene primers was used to estimate how many nucleated cells each sample contained. To quantify the absolute abundance of each unique TCRbeta CDR3 rearrangement, sequence reads were collapsed and filtered. For each sample, productive Simpson clonality was calculated as the square root of Simpson's diversity index over productive rearrangements. This is the immuneACCESS table as TCRdb keeps it, with only in-frame sequences that have V and J called. A part of the clones is gone; compared with another copy, unresolved V genes explain less than half, and the rest is unexplained. V, J and clone size are those of that table, while D and trimming were read from the DNA. The sample records a few hundred thousand clones, 86% of which are singletons. About 3% of the sample rests with the top ten.

The germline V gene yields SNHLY for CDR1 and FYNNEI for CDR2. Counted from cysteine to phenylalanine, this CDR3 has 15 amino acids. Kept here is only the CDR3 DNA, which spans 45 bases and is read in frame from base 1. From V the trimming removes 6 bases and from J it removes 5 bases, while the gene matches leave 5 bases of the junction unaccounted for. The receptor was isolated from a woman aged 25 to 39 with active or convalescent COVID-19. The sequence joins TRBV2 to TRBJ2-3, and TRBD2 aligns with 13 junction nucleotides. The sequencing sample was made of peripheral blood. Read as DNA, the sequence is TGTGCCAGCAGATTGGGACTAGCGGGGATAGATACGCAGTATTTT. Translated, this gives CASRLGLAGIDTQYF.